Listed below are T cell receptor beta chains from one sample, sequenced in a study of shared clonotypes between healthy human individuals. Sequencing used immunoSEQ multiplex PCR; TCRdb keeps in-frame clones, though not all of them. The sample carries about 1,500,000 clones, about 96% recorded once. The sample consisted of naive CD4+ T cells sorted from blood. These receptors originate from a man aged 25 to 40 in good health. CDR3s include the opening cysteine and the closing phenylalanine or tryptophan. Fields, in order: D gene, J gene, V gene, clone size, CDR3 DNA, CDR3 protein. The D gene is left open where the match is weak. Clone size is shown for a subset of rows, as once, few, many or a class of expanded clone.

- TRBJ2-1 TRBV2 - TGTGCCAGCAGTGAGTCTGGATATGAGCAGTTCTTC CASSESGYEQFF
- TRBJ2-3 TRBV7-3 - TGTGCCAGCAGCGCGACTAGCACAGATACGCAGTATTTT CASSATSTDTQYF
- TRBJ2-1 TRBV11-2 - TGTGCCAGCAGCTTCCGGGCCCCCCCGGACAATGAGCAGTTCTTC CASSFRAPPDNEQFF
TRBD1 TRBJ1-5 TRBV2 - TGTGCCAGCAGTTACAACTCAGGGGGCGGCCAGCCCCAGCATTTT CASSYNSGGGQPQHF
TRBD2 TRBJ2-1 TRBV28 - TGTGCCAGCACCCTAGCGGGAATGGACAATGAGCAGTTCTTC CASTLAGMDNEQFF
TRBD2 TRBJ2-7 TRBV7-9 - TGTGCCAGCAGTCTAGCGGCCAACGTTATTGAGCAGTACTTC CASSLAANVIEQYF
- TRBJ2-3 TRBV7-9 - TGTGCCAGCAGCTTTGTAGGAAGCACAGATACGCAGTATTTT CASSFVGSTDTQYF
TRBD2 TRBJ2-1 TRBV7-9 once TGTGCCAGCAGCGCGCGGGGGAGCTCCTACAATGAGCAGTTCTTC CASSARGSSYNEQFF
- TRBJ1-2 TRBV11-2 - TGTGCCAGCAGCTTAGGAGACTTTACTTTTTCATTTGGCTACACCTTC CASSLGDFTFSFGYTF
- TRBJ2-7 TRBV7-3 - TGTGCCAGCAGCTTTCCCGGGACTCGGCCCTACGAGCAGTACTTC CASSFPGTRPYEQYF
- TRBJ2-3 TRBV5-1 - TGCGCCAGCAGCTTGGTGCCGGATCACACAGATACGCAGTATTTT CASSLVPDHTDTQYF
- TRBJ1-5 TRBV19 - TGTGCCAGTAGTATGTCACAGGGAGGCAATCAGCCCCAGCATTTT CASSMSQGGNQPQHF
- TRBJ2-5 TRBV5-8 - TGTGCCAGCAGCAACATAAAACTAAACCAAGAGACCCAGTACTTC CASSNIKLNQETQYF
TRBD1 TRBJ2-7 TRBV5-1 - TGCGCCAGCAGCTACCGACAGGGGGGATCCTACGAGCAGTACTTC CASSYRQGGSYEQYF
TRBD2 TRBJ2-3 TRBV5-1 - TGCGCCAGCAGTCCGCTAGCGGGAACAGATACGCAGTATTTT CASSPLAGTDTQYF
- TRBJ2-2 TRBV5-1 - TGCGCCAGCAGCTTGCGGCTAGCGAGCACCGGGGAGCTGTTTTTT CASSLRLASTGELFF
- TRBJ2-5 TRBV28 - TGTGCCAGCAGTTACGAGACCCAGTACTTC CASSYETQYF
- TRBJ2-7 TRBV18 - TGTGCCAGCTCACTGAAAGGGGACGAGCAGTACTTC CASSLKGDEQYF